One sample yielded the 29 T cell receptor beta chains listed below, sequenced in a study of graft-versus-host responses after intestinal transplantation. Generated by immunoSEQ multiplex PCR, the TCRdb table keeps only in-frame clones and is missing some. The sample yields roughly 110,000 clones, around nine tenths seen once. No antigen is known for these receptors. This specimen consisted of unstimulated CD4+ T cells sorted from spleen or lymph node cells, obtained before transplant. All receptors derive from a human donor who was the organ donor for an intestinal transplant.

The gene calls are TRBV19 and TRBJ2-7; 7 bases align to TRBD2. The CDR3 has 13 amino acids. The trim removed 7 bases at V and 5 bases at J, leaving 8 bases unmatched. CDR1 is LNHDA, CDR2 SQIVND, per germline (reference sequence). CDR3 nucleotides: TGTGCCAGTAACCCTAGTGGGGGGGACGAGCAGTACTTC. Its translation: CASNPSGGDEQYF.

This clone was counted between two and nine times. CDR3 sequence reads: CASSSPGLSGNTIYF. The DNA of the CDR3 is TGCGCCAGCAGCAGTCCGGGCCTCTCTGGAAACACCATATATTTT. The chain couples TRBV5-1 to TRBJ1-3, with no clear D. Germline V gene lookup returns CDR1 SGHRS and CDR2 YFSETQ. This CDR3 region has 15 residues. The V gene lost 4 bases and the J gene lost 0 bases, with 11 bases spanning the gap.

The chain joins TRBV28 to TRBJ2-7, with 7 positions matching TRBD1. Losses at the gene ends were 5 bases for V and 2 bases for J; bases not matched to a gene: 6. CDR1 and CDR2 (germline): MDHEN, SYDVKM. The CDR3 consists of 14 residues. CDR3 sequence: CASSPSGGPYEQYF. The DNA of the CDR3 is TGTGCCAGCAGTCCCTCAGGGGGTCCCTACGAGCAGTACTTC.

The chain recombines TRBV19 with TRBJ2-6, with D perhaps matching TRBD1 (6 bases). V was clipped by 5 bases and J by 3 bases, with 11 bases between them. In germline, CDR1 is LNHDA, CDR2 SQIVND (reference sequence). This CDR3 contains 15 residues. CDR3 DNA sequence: TGTGCCAGTAGTCCTCACAGGGATGGGGCCAACGTCCTGACTTTC. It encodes CASSPHRDGANVLTF.

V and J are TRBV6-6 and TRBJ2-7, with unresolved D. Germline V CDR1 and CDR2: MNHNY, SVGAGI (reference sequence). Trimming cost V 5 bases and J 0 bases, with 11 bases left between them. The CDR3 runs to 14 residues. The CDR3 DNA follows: TGTGCCAGCAGTAGTCCCCGGAGCTCCTACGAGCAGTACTTC. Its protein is CASSSPRSSYEQYF.

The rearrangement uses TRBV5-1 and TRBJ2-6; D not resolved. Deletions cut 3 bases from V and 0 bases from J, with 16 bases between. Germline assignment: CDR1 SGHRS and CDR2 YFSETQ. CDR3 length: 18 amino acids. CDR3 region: CASSSLEQSLSGANVLTF. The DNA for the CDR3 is TGCGCCAGCAGCTCCCTGGAACAGTCTCTCTCTGGGGCCAACGTCCTGACTTTC.

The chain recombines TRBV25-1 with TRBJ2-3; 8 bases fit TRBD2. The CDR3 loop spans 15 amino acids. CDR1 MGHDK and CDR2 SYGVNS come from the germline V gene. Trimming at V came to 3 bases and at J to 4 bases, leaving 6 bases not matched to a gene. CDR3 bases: TGTGCCAGCAGTGACAGGCGGGAGGCGGCAGATACGCAGTATTTT. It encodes CASSDRREAADTQYF.

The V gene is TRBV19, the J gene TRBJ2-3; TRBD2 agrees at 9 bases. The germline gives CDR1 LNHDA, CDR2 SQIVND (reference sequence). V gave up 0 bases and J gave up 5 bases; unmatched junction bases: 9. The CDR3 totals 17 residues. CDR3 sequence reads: CASSIDTAGGARDTQYF. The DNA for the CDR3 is TGTGCCAGTAGTATAGATACGGCGGGAGGGGCCCGAGATACGCAGTATTTT.

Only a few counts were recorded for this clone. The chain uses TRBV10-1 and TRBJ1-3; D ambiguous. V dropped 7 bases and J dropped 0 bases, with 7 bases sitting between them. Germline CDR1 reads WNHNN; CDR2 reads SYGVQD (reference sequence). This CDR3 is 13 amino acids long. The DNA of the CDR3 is TGCGCCAGCACGGGAAACTCTGGAAACACCATATATTTT. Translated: CASTGNSGNTIYF.

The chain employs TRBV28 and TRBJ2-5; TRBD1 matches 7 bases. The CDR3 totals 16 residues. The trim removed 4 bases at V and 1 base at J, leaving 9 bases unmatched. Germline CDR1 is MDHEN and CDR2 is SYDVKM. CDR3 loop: CASSWAGTAIQETQYF. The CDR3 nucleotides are TGTGCCAGCAGTTGGGCCGGGACAGCGATCCAAGAGACCCAGTACTTC. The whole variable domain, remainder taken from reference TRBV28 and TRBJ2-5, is DVKVTQSSRYLVKRTGEKVFLECVQDMDHENMFWYRQDPGLGLRLIYFSYDVKMKEKGDIPEGYSVSREKKERFSLILESASTNQTSMYLCASSWAGTAIQETQYFGPGTRLLVL.

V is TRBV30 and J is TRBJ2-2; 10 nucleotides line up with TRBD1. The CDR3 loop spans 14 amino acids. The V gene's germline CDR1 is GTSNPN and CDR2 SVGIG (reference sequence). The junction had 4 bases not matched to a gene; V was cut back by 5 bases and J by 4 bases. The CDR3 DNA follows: TGTGCCTGGGACAGGGGGCGAGGCACCGGGGAGCTGTTTTTT. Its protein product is CAWDRGRGTGELFF.

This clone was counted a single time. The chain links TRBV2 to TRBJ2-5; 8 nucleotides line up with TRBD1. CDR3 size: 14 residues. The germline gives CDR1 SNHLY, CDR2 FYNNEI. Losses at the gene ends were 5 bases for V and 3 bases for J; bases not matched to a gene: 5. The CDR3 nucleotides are TGTGCCAGCAGTAACGGACAGGGAGAAGAGACCCAGTACTTC. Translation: CASSNGQGEETQYF.

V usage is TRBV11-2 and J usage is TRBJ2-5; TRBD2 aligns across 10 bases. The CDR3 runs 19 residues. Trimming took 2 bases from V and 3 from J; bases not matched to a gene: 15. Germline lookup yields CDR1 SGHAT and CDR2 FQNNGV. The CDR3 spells CASSLSWLLAGATEETQYF. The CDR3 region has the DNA TGTGCCAGCAGCTTATCTTGGTTGCTAGCGGGAGCTACCGAAGAGACCCAGTACTTC.

CDR3: CASSLRPTGGGNTIYF. In nucleotides, the CDR3 is TGTGCCAGCAGCTTAAGACCGACAGGGGGTGGAAACACCATATATTTT. The chain carries TRBV7-2 and TRBJ1-3; 9 bases agree with TRBD1. CDR3 size: 16 residues. After removal of 2 bases from V and 3 bases from J, the junction contained 5 bases not matched to a gene. CDR1 is SGHTA, CDR2 FQGNSA, per germline.

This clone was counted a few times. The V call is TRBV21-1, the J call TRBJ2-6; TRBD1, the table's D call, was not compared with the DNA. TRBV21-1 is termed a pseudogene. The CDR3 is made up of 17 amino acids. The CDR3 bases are TGTGCCAGCAGCAAAGTGTGCAGGGGCTCTGGGGCCAACGTCCTGACTTTC. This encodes CASSKVCRGSGANVLTF.

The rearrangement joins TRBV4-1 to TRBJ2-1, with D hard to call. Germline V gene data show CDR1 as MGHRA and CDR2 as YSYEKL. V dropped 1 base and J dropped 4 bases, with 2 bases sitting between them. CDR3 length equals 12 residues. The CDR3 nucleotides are TGCGCCAGCAGCCAAGGGTACAATGAGCAGTTCTTC. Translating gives CASSQGYNEQFF.

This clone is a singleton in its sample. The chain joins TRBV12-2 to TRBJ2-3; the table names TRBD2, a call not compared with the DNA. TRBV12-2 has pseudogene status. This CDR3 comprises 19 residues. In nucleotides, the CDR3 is TGTGCAAGTCGCTCTTGTCCTAGTGCGCGGGAGGTCAGGACAGATACGCAGTATTTT. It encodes CASRSCPSAREVRTDTQYF.

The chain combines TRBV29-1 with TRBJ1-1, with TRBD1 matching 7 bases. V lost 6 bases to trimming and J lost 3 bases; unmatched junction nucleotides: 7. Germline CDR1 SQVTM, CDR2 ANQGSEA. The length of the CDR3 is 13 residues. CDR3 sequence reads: CSVPRDSYTEAFF. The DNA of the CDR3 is TGCAGCGTGCCCAGGGACAGCTACACTGAAGCTTTCTTT. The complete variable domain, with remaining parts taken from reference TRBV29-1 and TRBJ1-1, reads SAVISQKPSRDICQRGTSLTIQCQVDSQVTMMFWYRQQPGQSLTLIATANQGSEATYESGFVIDKFPISRPNLTFSTLTVSNMSPEDSSIYLCSVPRDSYTEAFFGQGTRLTVV.

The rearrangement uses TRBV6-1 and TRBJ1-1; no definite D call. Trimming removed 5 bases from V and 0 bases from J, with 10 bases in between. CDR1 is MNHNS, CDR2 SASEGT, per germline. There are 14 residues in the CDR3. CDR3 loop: CASSYRAMNTEAFF. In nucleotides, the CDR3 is TGTGCCAGCAGTTATCGAGCCATGAACACTGAAGCTTTCTTT.

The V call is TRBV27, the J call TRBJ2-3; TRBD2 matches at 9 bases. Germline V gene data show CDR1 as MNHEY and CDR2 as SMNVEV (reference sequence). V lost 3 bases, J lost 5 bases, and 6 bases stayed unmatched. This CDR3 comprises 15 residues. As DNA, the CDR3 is TGTGCCAGCAGTTTCTTAGCGGGAGCCGGAGATACGCAGTATTTT. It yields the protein CASSFLAGAGDTQYF.

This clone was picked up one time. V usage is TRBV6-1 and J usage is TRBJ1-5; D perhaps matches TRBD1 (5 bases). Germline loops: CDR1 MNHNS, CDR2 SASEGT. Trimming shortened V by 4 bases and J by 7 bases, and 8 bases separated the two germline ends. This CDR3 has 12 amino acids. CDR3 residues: CASSGGDQPQHF. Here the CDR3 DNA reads TGTGCCAGCAGTGGAGGGGACCAGCCCCAGCATTTT.

DNA of the CDR3: TGTGCCAGCAGTTCCGCGAACAGGGGGCGGGAGACCCAGTACTTC. It encodes CASSSANRGRETQYF. The genes are TRBV6-6 and TRBJ2-5; 9 bases map to TRBD1. CDR3 size: 15 residues. The germline gives CDR1 MNHNY, CDR2 SVGAGI (reference sequence). V lost 4 bases to trimming and J lost 5 bases; unmatched junction nucleotides: 8.

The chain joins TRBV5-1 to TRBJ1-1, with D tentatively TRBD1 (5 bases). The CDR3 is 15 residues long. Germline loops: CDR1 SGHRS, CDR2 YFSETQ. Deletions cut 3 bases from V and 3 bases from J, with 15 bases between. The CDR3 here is CASSWDVVRDTEAFF. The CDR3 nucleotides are TGCGCCAGCAGCTGGGACGTCGTCCGGGACACTGAAGCTTTCTTT.

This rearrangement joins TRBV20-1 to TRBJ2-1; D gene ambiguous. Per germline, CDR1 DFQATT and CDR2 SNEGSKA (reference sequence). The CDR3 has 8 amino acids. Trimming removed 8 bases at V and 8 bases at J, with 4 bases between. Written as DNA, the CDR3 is TGCAGTATTGATGAGCAGTTCTTC. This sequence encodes CSIDEQFF.

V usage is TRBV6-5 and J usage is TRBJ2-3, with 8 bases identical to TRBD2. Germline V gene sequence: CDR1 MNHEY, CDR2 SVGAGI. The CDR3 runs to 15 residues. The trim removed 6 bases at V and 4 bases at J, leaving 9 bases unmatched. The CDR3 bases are TGTGCCAGCAGCCGATCGGGAGGGGAGGCAGATACGCAGTATTTT. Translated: CASSRSGGEADTQYF.

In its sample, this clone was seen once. The CDR3 DNA reads as TGTGCCAGCATATCGGGACTAGCGGGAGAGGGGGCAGATACGCAGTATTTT. Residues: CASISGLAGEGADTQYF. V and J are TRBV28 and TRBJ2-3, with TRBD2 matching 14 bases. This CDR3 spans 17 amino acids. CDR1 MDHEN and CDR2 SYDVKM come from the germline V gene. Losses at the gene ends were 7 bases for V and 4 bases for J; bases not matched to a gene: 10. Looking up the rest from reference TRBV28 and TRBJ2-3 gives the full variable domain: DVKVTQSSRYLVKRTGEKVFLECVQDMDHENMFWYRQDPGLGLRLIYFSYDVKMKEKGDIPEGYSVSREKKERFSLILESASTNQTSMYLCASISGLAGEGADTQYFGPGTRLTVL.

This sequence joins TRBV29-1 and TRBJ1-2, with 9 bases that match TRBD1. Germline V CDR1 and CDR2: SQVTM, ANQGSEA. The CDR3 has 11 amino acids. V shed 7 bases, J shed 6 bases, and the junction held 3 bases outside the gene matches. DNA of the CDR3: TGCAGCGGGGACAGGGTAAATGGCTACACCTTC. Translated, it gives CSGDRVNGYTF.

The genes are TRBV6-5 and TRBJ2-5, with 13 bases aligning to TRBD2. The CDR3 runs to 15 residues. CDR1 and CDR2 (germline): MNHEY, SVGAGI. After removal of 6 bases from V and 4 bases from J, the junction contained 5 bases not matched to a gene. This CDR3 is CASSSGLAGAETQYF. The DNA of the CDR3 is TGTGCCAGCAGCTCAGGACTAGCGGGAGCAGAGACCCAGTACTTC.

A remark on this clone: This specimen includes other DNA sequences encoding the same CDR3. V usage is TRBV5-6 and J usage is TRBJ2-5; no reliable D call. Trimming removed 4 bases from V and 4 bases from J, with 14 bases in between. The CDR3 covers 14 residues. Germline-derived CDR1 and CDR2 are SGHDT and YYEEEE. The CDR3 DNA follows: TGTGCCAGCAGCCATAGATCGTCTCTAGAGACCCAGTACTTC. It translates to CASSHRSSLETQYF.